Included here is one T cell receptor (beta chain) sequence, with context. Antigen unknown. This specimen comes from a study of regulatory T cells. Notes on the study in general: In CD3G-deficient patients, conventional CD4+ T cells were enriched for hydrophobic CDR3 residues at positions 6 and 7.

Every patient with CD3G deficiency had evidence of autoimmunity. Patients aged 2 to 39 years had fewer naive T cells. Regulatory (CD25-high CD127-low) and conventional (CD25-low CD127-high) CD4+ T cells were sorted separately. V lost 6 bases and J 5 bases, leaving 4 bases between the germline ends. The germline V gene has CDR1 SGHAT and CDR2 FQNNGV. The CDR3 spans 11 residues. The primer mix had 52 TRBV and 13 TRBJ primers. The repertoire was sequenced with immunoSEQ multiplex PCR; TCRdb's copy has only in-frame clones and lacks some. This table holds tens of thousands of clones, about nine tenths found once.

Sequencing input: conventional CD4+ T cells sorted from blood. The TCR was taken from a person aged 18 to 29 with CD3G deficiency. The chain carries TRBV11-2 and TRBJ2-2; D not certain. The CDR3 reads CASRETGELFF. DNA of the CDR3: TGTGCCAGCAGAGAGACCGGGGAGCTGTTTTTT.